This T cell receptor (beta chain) is from a study of somatic mutations in cytotoxic T cells in rheumatoid arthritis. Study overall: No treatment had yet been given when patient blood (roughly 30 ml EDTA) was drawn, right after diagnosis.

Positive magnetic bead selection separated CD4+ and CD8+ cells, and flow cytometry confirmed purity. Sequencing was performed with immunoSEQ multiplex PCR; in TCRdb, only in-frame clones are kept and a portion is missing. The repertoire includes about 20,000 clones, approximately 81% of them detected once, and about 7% sits in the top ten. The CDR3 loop spans 11 amino acids. This chain connects TRBV21-1 to TRBJ2-7; no DNA check was done on the table's D call, TRBD1. TRBV21-1 corresponds to a pseudogene. Source material: CD8+ T cells sorted from blood. This receptor was obtained from a woman between 40 and 55 years old with rheumatoid arthritis. The CDR3 DNA sequence: TGTGCCAGTCCCAATAGGGGGGAGCAGTACTTC. This translates into CASPNRGEQYF.